This TCR beta chain emerged from a study of T cell repertoires in cytomegalovirus infection. Study-wide background: Indications of both CMV infection and matching HLA type were provided by public TCR beta signatures. Whole-study findings and limits: Across the ex vivo response, the dominant clonotypes were HLA-C-restricted CMV-specific TCR beta clonotypes. Cumulative public TCR beta family frequency identified CMV carriers with the relevant HLA.

One entry per CDR3 protein results from TCRdb running MiXCR on the reads. Counted here are 400,000 or so distinct CDR3 sequences, around 32% occurring once; the ten biggest clones make up roughly 15%. The CDR3 covers 11 residues. From germline, CDR1 is MDHEN and CDR2 SYDVKM. Trimming left V 3 bases short and J 12 bases short, with 10 bases between. Regarding this clonotype: Its antigen is unidentified.

This clonotype originated in a human donor in good health (CMV status not recorded). Some clones in this sample may be carry-over from other donors' samples. V is TRBV28 and J is TRBJ2-3, with D uncertain. The sequencing input was PBMCs. The CDR3 region is CASSFDWPQYF. The DNA for the CDR3 is TGTGCCAGCAGTTTTGATTGGCCCCAGTATTTT. The variable domain in full, with the rest retrieved from reference TRBV28 and TRBJ2-3, is DVKVTQSSRYLVKRTGEKVFLECVQDMDHENMFWYRQDPGLGLRLIYFSYDVKMKEKGDIPEGYSVSREKKERFSLILESASTNQTSMYLCASSFDWPQYFGPGTRLTVL.